The 18 T cell receptor beta chains in this list originate from one sample, sequenced in a study of shared clonotypes between healthy human individuals. Data came from immunoSEQ multiplex PCR; TCRdb stores just in-frame clones and leaves some out. The data contain around 1.5 million clones, 95% to 99% of them singletons. Sequenced input: naive CD4+ T cells sorted from blood. Subset described: CD45RA+ positively selected. The receptors come from a man under 40 in good health.

This sequence joins TRBV15 and TRBJ1-2; TRBD1 might be the D (6 bases). The CDR3 has 17 amino acids. Per germline, CDR1 LNHNV and CDR2 YYDKDF (reference sequence). V shed 1 base and J shed 8 bases, with 23 bases lying between them. The CDR3 region is CATSRGVTGSQLRGYTF. CDR3 nucleotide sequence: TGTGCCACCAGCAGAGGGGTAACAGGGAGCCAGTTGAGGGGCTACACCTTC. Combining the CDR3 with reference TRBV15 and TRBJ1-2 gives the whole variable domain DAMVIQNPRYQVTQFGKPVTLSCSQTLNHNVMYWYQQKSSQAPKLLFHYYDKDFNNEADTPDNFQSRRPNTSFCFLDIRSPGLGDTAMYLCATSRGVTGSQLRGYTFGSGTRLTVV.

The rearrangement uses TRBV5-6 and TRBJ2-4, with TRBD1 matching 7 bases. The V gene end was trimmed by 4 bases and the J gene end by 6 bases; junction bases not matched to a gene: 13. Per the germline V gene, CDR1 is SGHDT and CDR2 is YYEEEE. This CDR3 has 16 amino acids. The CDR3: CASSQGPWTGGNIQYF. DNA of the CDR3: TGTGCCAGCAGCCAAGGCCCTTGGACAGGCGGAAACATTCAGTACTTC.

The chain carries TRBV7-8 and TRBJ1-1; no firm D call. The CDR3 runs 16 residues. Germline loops: CDR1 SGHVS, CDR2 FQNEAQ. Trimming left V 1 base short and J 2 bases short, with 14 bases between. The CDR3 DNA reads TGTGCCAGCAGCTTAGGGGCAGGACCCCTTAACACTGAAGCTTTCTTT. It is translated as CASSLGAGPLNTEAFF.

This CDR3 reads CASSPFMASGRFPYEQYF. The CDR3, as DNA: TGCGCCAGCAGCCCCTTCATGGCTAGCGGGAGGTTCCCCTACGAGCAGTACTTC. The chain is built from TRBV5-1 and TRBJ2-7; the match to TRBD2 covers 11 bases. J gave up 2 bases and V 4 bases, and 14 bases lay outside the gene matches. The CDR3 consists of 18 residues. Germline values: CDR1 SGHRS, CDR2 YFSETQ.

This clone turned up a few times. The chain couples TRBV2 to TRBJ2-7; D remains unclear. This CDR3 has 13 residues. The germline V gene encodes CDR1 SNHLY and CDR2 FYNNEI. V lost 2 bases, J lost 2 bases, and 7 bases lay in between. In nucleotides, the CDR3 is TGTGCCAGCAGTGAATGGCAGACCTACGAGCAGTACTTC. It yields the protein CASSEWQTYEQYF.

In nucleotides, the CDR3 is TGCGCCAGCAGCCGTCCCCCCCTCCATGAGCAGTTCTTC. Translating gives CASSRPPLHEQFF. The V call is TRBV5-1, the J call TRBJ2-1; D gene ambiguous. Trimming cost V 4 bases and J 8 bases, with 13 bases left between them. The CDR3 has 13 amino acids. CDR1 and CDR2 from the germline V gene are SGHRS and YFSETQ.

The chain employs TRBV11-3 and TRBJ2-7; tentatively, D is TRBD1 (5 bases). Trimming left V 6 bases short and J 0 bases short, with 15 bases between. This CDR3 is built from 15 residues. CDR1 SGHNT and CDR2 YENEEA come from the germline V gene. CDR3 sequence: CASSYRGGASYEQYF. CDR3 nucleotide sequence: TGTGCCAGCAGTTATAGGGGCGGAGCCTCCTACGAGCAGTACTTC. The complete variable domain, with remaining parts taken from reference TRBV11-3 and TRBJ2-7, reads EAGVVQSPRYKIIEKKQPVAFWCNPISGHNTLYWYLQNLGQGPELLIRYENEEAVDDSQLPKDRFSAERLKGVDSTLKIQPAELGDSAVYLCASSYRGGASYEQYFGPGTRLTVT.

The chain has TRBV7-2 and TRBJ2-2; unclear D gene. The V end lost 0 bases, the J end lost 4 bases, and 9 bases lay between the germline ends. In germline, CDR1 is SGHTA, CDR2 FQGNSA. The CDR3 is 15 residues long. CDR3 residues: CASSLAPRVTGELFF. The CDR3 coding sequence is TGTGCCAGCAGCTTAGCCCCAAGGGTCACCGGGGAGCTGTTTTTT.

The chain is built from TRBV13 and TRBJ2-7; D not certain. This CDR3 spans 15 amino acids. CDR1 is PRHDT and CDR2 is FYEKMQ in the germline V gene (reference sequence). Trimming cost V 2 bases and J 0 bases, with 11 bases left between them. CDR3 DNA: TGTGCCAGCAGCTTAAAGGGCAGGTTCTCCTACGAGCAGTACTTC. It specifies CASSLKGRFSYEQYF.

The genes are TRBV7-7 and TRBJ2-1, with 7 bases lining up with TRBD2. Germline V CDR1 and CDR2: SSHAT, FNYEAQ (reference sequence). The CDR3 sequence is 15 residues long. The V segment lost 11 bases and the J segment 10 bases; nucleotides outside the gene matches: 20. CDR3: CARLPSSGRVGEQFF. DNA for the CDR3: TGTGCCCGCCTGCCGTCCAGTGGGAGGGTCGGGGAGCAGTTCTTC.

As to this clone: Additional DNA sequences in this sample encode the identical CDR3. The J gene is TRBJ2-1, the V gene TRBV7-9; 8 bases align to TRBD2. Germline V gene data show CDR1 as SEHNR and CDR2 as FQNEAQ (reference sequence). The V segment lost 4 bases and the J segment 4 bases; nucleotides outside the gene matches: 6. The CDR3 covers 15 residues. CDR3 amino acids: CASSSRGGPYNEQFF. The CDR3 region has the DNA TGTGCCAGCAGCTCCCGGGGGGGGCCGTACAATGAGCAGTTCTTC. Full variable domain (missing parts from reference TRBV7-9 and TRBJ2-1): DTGVSQNPRHKITKRGQNVTFRCDPISEHNRLYWYRQTLGQGPEFLTYFQNEAQLEKSRLLSDRFSAERPKGSFSTLEIQRTEQGDSAMYLCASSSRGGPYNEQFFGPGTRLTVL.

The chain links TRBV28 to TRBJ2-7; no reliable D call. From germline, CDR1 is MDHEN and CDR2 SYDVKM. The CDR3 runs to 12 residues. With 7 bases removed from V and 7 bases from J, the gap between germline ends came to 14 bases. Here the CDR3 reads CASNERSLEQYF. The CDR3 DNA follows: TGTGCCAGCAACGAGAGGTCCCTGGAGCAGTACTTC.

The rearrangement joins TRBV27 to TRBJ2-7, with D possibly TRBD2 on 7 matching bases. V shed 5 bases and J shed 5 bases, with 19 bases lying between them. CDR1 MNHEY and CDR2 SMNVEV come from the germline V gene (reference sequence). The CDR3 has 15 residues. This chain's CDR3 is CASSGRGQGRDEQYF. The DNA of the CDR3 is TGTGCCAGCAGTGGACGTGGGCAGGGGAGGGACGAGCAGTACTTC.

For the CDR3, the DNA is TGCAGCGTTGGTACGCGGCTAGCAGGCGAGCAGTACTTC. This gives the protein CSVGTRLAGEQYF. This chain links TRBV29-1 with TRBJ2-7, with D possibly TRBD2 on 5 matching bases. This CDR3 spans 13 amino acids. Germline values: CDR1 SQVTM, CDR2 ANQGSEA. With 4 bases removed from V and 6 bases from J, the gap between germline ends came to 16 bases.

The chain is built from TRBV29-1 and TRBJ1-4; tentative D call: TRBD1 (6 bases). Germline V gene sequence: CDR1 SQVTM, CDR2 ANQGSEA. V was trimmed by 8 bases and J by 10 bases, leaving 20 bases between them. The CDR3 is made up of 13 amino acids. CDR3 in amino acids: CSTRRGANGKLFF. CDR3 in DNA: TGCAGCACCAGGCGGGGGGCGAACGGAAAACTGTTTTTT.

V is TRBV14 and J is TRBJ2-7; 9 positions match TRBD1. Unmatched junction bases numbered 7, after V lost 1 base and J lost 6 bases. Germline V CDR1 and CDR2: SGHDN, FVKESK. This CDR3 is 15 amino acids long. The CDR3 DNA is TGTGCCAGCAGCCAAGTACAGGGGGCTTTTGGCGAGCAGTACTTC. Encoded protein: CASSQVQGAFGEQYF.

V gene TRBV19 combines with J gene TRBJ1-5; D unresolved. Germline assignment: CDR1 LNHDA and CDR2 SQIVND (reference sequence). V lost 0 bases, J lost 3 bases, and 3 bases lay in between. This CDR3 is built from 13 residues. The CDR3 spells CASSIEPNQPQHF. The CDR3 DNA reads TGTGCCAGTAGTATAGAACCCAATCAGCCCCAGCATTTT.

This clone came up a few times. The chain recombines TRBV6-1 with TRBJ2-2, with D possibly TRBD2 on 5 matching bases. The CDR3 totals 13 residues. Trimming took 6 bases from V and 8 from J, leaving 13 bases between them. CDR1 and CDR2 (germline): MNHNS, SASEGT. The CDR3 region is CASSSAGGGELFF. DNA for the CDR3: TGTGCCAGCAGCTCTGCGGGCGGAGGGGAGCTGTTTTTT.